This T cell receptor (beta chain) originates from a study of early T cells in non-severe SARS-CoV-2 infection. Whole-study results and caveats: A preference for anti-spike CD8 responses marked VDJdb matching, which missed private and CD4 specificities.

This CDR3 contains 14 residues. J gave up 6 bases and V 6 bases, and 10 bases lay outside the gene matches. Germline CDR1 and CDR2: DFQATT and SNEGSKA (reference sequence). Tagging with unique molecular identifiers was applied to individual cDNA molecules. TCRdb redid the calling of the 5' RACE reads with MiXCR, one entry per CDR3 protein. The repertoire holds more than 90,000 distinct CDR3 sequences, with 9.5% to 11% as singletons. This clonotype was seen a few times. Antigen unknown. Sequencing was performed on whole blood. The genes are TRBV20-1 and TRBJ2-1; TRBD1 matches at 8 bases. The clonotype originates from an adult who was a healthcare worker with PCR-confirmed SARS-CoV-2 infection or an uninfected control (not recorded which). The CDR3 protein is CSASRMTGVNEQFF. CDR3 nucleotides: TGCAGTGCGAGCCGGATGACAGGGGTCAATGAGCAGTTCTTC.